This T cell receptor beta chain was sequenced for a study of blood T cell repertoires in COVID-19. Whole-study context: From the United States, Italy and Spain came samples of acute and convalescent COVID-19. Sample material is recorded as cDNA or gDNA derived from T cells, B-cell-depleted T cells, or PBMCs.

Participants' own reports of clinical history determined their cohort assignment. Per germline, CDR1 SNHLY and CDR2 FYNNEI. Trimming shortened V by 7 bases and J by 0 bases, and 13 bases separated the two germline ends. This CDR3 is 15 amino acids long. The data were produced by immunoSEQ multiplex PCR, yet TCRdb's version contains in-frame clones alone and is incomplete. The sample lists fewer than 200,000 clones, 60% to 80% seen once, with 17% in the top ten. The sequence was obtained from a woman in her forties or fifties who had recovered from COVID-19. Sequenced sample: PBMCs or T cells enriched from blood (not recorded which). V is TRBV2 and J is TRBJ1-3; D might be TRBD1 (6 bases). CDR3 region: CASTSQGPSGNTIYF. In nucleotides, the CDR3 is TGTGCCAGCACTTCACAGGGACCCTCTGGAAACACCATATATTTT.